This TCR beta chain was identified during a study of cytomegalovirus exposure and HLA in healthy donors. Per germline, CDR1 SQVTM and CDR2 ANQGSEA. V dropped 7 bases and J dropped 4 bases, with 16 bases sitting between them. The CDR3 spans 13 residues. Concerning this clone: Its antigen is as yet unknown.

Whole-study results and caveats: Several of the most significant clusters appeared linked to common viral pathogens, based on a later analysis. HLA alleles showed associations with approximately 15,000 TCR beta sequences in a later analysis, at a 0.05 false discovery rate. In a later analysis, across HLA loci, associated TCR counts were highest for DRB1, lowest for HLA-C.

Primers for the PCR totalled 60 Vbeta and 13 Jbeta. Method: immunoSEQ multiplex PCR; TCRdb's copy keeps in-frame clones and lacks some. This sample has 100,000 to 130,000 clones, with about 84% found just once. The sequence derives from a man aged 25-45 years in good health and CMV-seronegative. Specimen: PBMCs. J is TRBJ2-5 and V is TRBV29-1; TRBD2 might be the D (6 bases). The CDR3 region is CSGWGWGVETQYF. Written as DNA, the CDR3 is TGCAGCGGGTGGGGATGGGGGGTAGAGACCCAGTACTTC.